The rows below give T cell receptor beta chains drawn from one sample of a study of cytomegalovirus exposure and HLA in healthy donors. Assay: immunoSEQ multiplex PCR; the TCRdb copy retains only in-frame clones and omits some. In the table there are over 150,000 clones, about 90% of which are singletons. Sequencing used PBMCs. The receptors here all came from a woman younger than 30 in good health and CMV-seropositive. CDR3s include the opening cysteine and the closing phenylalanine or tryptophan. D genes are given only for firm matches. Clone size is stated in some rows and not others, as once, few, many or a class when expanded.

d_call	v_call	cdr3_length	j_call	clone_size	cdr3_nt	cdr3_aa
NA	TRBV28	15	TRBJ1-2	NA	TGTGCCAGCAGTTTAGGGGGGTCGGGGGTTTACGGCTACACCTTC	CASSLGGSGVYGYTF
NA	TRBV27	13	TRBJ2-7	NA	TGTGCCAGCAGTTTATGGTCGGGGTACGAGCAGTACTTC	CASSLWSGYEQYF
TRBD2	TRBV25-1	18	TRBJ2-6	NA	TGTGCCAGCAGTGGCCCTAGCGGGTTGCCCTCTGGGGCCAACGTCCTGACTTTC	CASSGPSGLPSGANVLTF
TRBD2	TRBV7-2	18	TRBJ2-4	NA	TGTGCCAGCAGCCAGAGGGTGGTAGCGGGAGGGCGCGGAAACATTCAGTACTTC	CASSQRVVAGGRGNIQYF
NA	TRBV11-3	15	TRBJ2-7	NA	TGTGCCAGCACCCCGGTCGGGGACACCTCCTACGAGCAGTACTTC	CASTPVGDTSYEQYF
TRBD1	TRBV7-6	17	TRBJ2-2	NA	TGTGCCAGCAGCTCGCACAGGGGGCGCAGGAACACCGGGGAGCTGTTTTTT	CASSSHRGRRNTGELFF
TRBD1	TRBV4-2	14	TRBJ2-7	NA	TGTGCCAGCAGCCCGGGACAGGGCTCCTACGAGCAGTACTTC	CASSPGQGSYEQYF
TRBD1	TRBV19	13	TRBJ1-4	NA	TGTGCCAGTAGTATAAAGGAAGGGACAGAGCTGTTTTTT	CASSIKEGTELFF
NA	TRBV21-1	18	TRBJ1-5	NA	TGTGCCAGCAGCGCAACGATGGGACAGTTAGCTAGTGGTCAAGCCCAGCATTTT	CASSATMGQLASGQAQHF
NA	TRBV7-2	14	TRBJ2-3	NA	TGTGCCAGCAGCTTTGGAGGACCTCAAAATACGCAGTATTTT	CASSFGGPQNTQYF
TRBD2	TRBV9	15	TRBJ2-5	NA	TGTGCCAGCAGCGTAGTAGGAGCGGGAAAAGAGACCCAGTACTTC	CASSVVGAGKETQYF
NA	TRBV5-1	18	TRBJ1-1	NA	TGCGCCAGCAGCCACACTCCAAAACAGGGAAGAGTGAACACTGAAGCTTTCTTT	CASSHTPKQGRVNTEAFF
NA	TRBV9	12	TRBJ1-2	once	TGTGCCAGCAGCGTCCGACAGCTTGGCTACACCTTC	CASSVRQLGYTF
NA	TRBV2	13	TRBJ1-5	many	TGTGCCAGCAGTGTACAGGTCAGGCAGCCCCAGCATTTT	CASSVQVRQPQHF
NA	TRBV30	15	TRBJ1-1	once	TGTGCCTGGAGCGAAAACCATTCGAGGAACACTGAAGCTTTCTTT	CAWSENHSRNTEAFF
NA	TRBV6-6	12	TRBJ2-7	NA	TGTGCCAGCAGACGGGACTCCTACGAGCAGTACTTC	CASRRDSYEQYF
TRBD2	TRBV27	17	TRBJ2-3	NA	TGTGCCAGCATCCCCGGGGTAGCGGGAGAGGTGGCAGATACGCAGTATTTT	CASIPGVAGEVADTQYF
NA	TRBV7-8	17	TRBJ2-4	NA	TGTGCCAGCAGCCCCTCTGAGCGGGTCAGGGACAAAAACATTCAGTACTTC	CASSPSERVRDKNIQYF
NA	TRBV27	13	TRBJ1-1	NA	TGTGCCAGCAGGAGCGGCTTGAACACTGAAGCTTTCTTT	CASRSGLNTEAFF
NA	TRBV28	14	TRBJ2-3	NA	TGTGCCAGCAGCTCTCTGGGGAGTACAGATACGCAGTATTTT	CASSSLGSTDTQYF
NA	TRBV28	15	TRBJ1-4	NA	TGTGCCAGCAGTCCCATCAGGGGACGGGATGAAAAACTGTTTTTT	CASSPIRGRDEKLFF
TRBD2	TRBV4-2	17	TRBJ2-3	NA	TGTGCCAGCAGGCCGGGGGGACTAGCGGGGGGCACAGATACGCAGTATTTT	CASRPGGLAGGTDTQYF
NA	TRBV20-1	11	TRBJ2-3	NA	TGCAGTGCTAGGGCGGCAGATACGCAGTATTTT	CSARAADTQYF
NA	TRBV13	15	TRBJ1-1	NA	TGTGCCAGCAGTCAAAGAGGGACACTGAACACTGAAGCTTTCTTT	CASSQRGTLNTEAFF
NA	TRBV6-5	13	TRBJ2-7	NA	TGTGCCAGCAGAACCACGCGGGGCTACGAGCAGTACTTC	CASRTTRGYEQYF
TRBD2	TRBV27	18	TRBJ2-5	NA	TGTGCCAGCAGTTTAGGTGGTAGCGGGGCTCTGTACCAAGAGACCCAGTACTTC	CASSLGGSGALYQETQYF
NA	TRBV7-2	13	TRBJ2-7	NA	TGTGCCAGCAGCTTAGTAGCGTGGTACGAGCAGTACTTC	CASSLVAWYEQYF
TRBD1	TRBV7-9	17	TRBJ2-3	NA	TGTGCCAGCAGCCCACGACCGGGACAGGGTCAATCAGATACGCAGTATTTT	CASSPRPGQGQSDTQYF
TRBD1	TRBV11-1	12	TRBJ1-1	NA	TGTGCCAGCAGCGCCGGACAGGTTGAAGCTTTCTTT	CASSAGQVEAFF
TRBD1	TRBV27	17	TRBJ2-2	NA	TGTGCCAGCAGTTTATATCGGACAGGGGGCGTAGCCGGGGAGCTGTTTTTT	CASSLYRTGGVAGELFF
NA	TRBV28	14	TRBJ2-1	once	TGTGCCAGCAGTTTTATGGGCGCTACCACCCTCCGGCTCTTC	CASSFMGATTLRLF
TRBD2	TRBV27	16	TRBJ2-2	NA	TGTGCCAGCAGTTTGAGCGGGGGGGTGAACACCGGGGAGCTGTTTTTT	CASSLSGGVNTGELFF
NA	TRBV12-1	14	TRBJ1-4	NA	TGTGCCAGCCCGACGGGTTTCGGGAGGGCAAAACTGTTTTTT	CASPTGFGRAKLFF
NA	TRBV29-1	13	TRBJ1-1	NA	TGCAGCGGGGGGCAGGGCAGTTGGACTGAAGCTTTCTTT	CSGGQGSWTEAFF
TRBD1	TRBV6-5	14	TRBJ2-7	NA	TGTGCCAGCAGTACCGGGACAGGGGGTAACGAGCAGTACTTC	CASSTGTGGNEQYF
TRBD1	TRBV7-9	16	TRBJ2-3	NA	TGTGCCAGCAGCTTGTCGAGGGCAGGGGGTCCAGATACGCAGTATTTT	CASSLSRAGGPDTQYF
TRBD2	TRBV11-2	17	TRBJ2-5	once	TGTGCCAGCAGCTTCCTCGTCGGGGGGGGACACCAAGAGACCCAGTACTTC	CASSFLVGGGHQETQYF
TRBD2	TRBV30	16	TRBJ2-3	NA	TGTGCCTGGAGTGTACGACTAGCGGGGGGGAGGGTTACGCAGTATTTT	CAWSVRLAGGRVTQYF
TRBD2	TRBV7-7	15	TRBJ2-5	NA	TGTGCCAGCAGCCCAGGACTAGATGGGCAAGAGACCCAGTACTTC	CASSPGLDGQETQYF
NA	TRBV6-6	15	TRBJ2-5	NA	TGTGCCAGCAGTTACTCGAGCCACAGACAAGAGACCCAGTACTTC	CASSYSSHRQETQYF
TRBD2	TRBV5-1	16	TRBJ2-3	NA	TGCGCCAGCAGCCCGCTAACTAGCGGGGGGGCAGATACGCAGTATTTT	CASSPLTSGGADTQYF
NA	TRBV6-1	15	TRBJ2-3	NA	TGTGCCAGCAGTGAATCTCGGACAGCCACAGATACGCAGTATTTT	CASSESRTATDTQYF
NA	TRBV11-2	15	TRBJ1-5	few	TGTGCCAGCAGCTTAGGGACACCGAGCAATCAGCCCCAGCATTTT	CASSLGTPSNQPQHF
TRBD2	TRBV15	20	TRBJ2-1	NA	TGTGCCACCAGCAGAGACCTAACCCCTCTAGCGGGCGCAGACTACAATGAGCAGTTCTTC	CATSRDLTPLAGADYNEQFF
TRBD2	TRBV7-2	15	TRBJ2-1	NA	TGTGCCAGCAGCCCCTCGGGGGGCTCCTACAATGAGCAGTTCTTC	CASSPSGGSYNEQFF
NA	TRBV25-1	14	TRBJ2-5	once	TGTGCCAGCAGTGAAGGAGCAGCACAAGAGACCCAGTACTTC	CASSEGAAQETQYF
TRBD1	TRBV28	13	TRBJ1-2	few	TGTGCCAGCAGCCGTACGGACAGGGCAAGCTACACCTTC	CASSRTDRASYTF
TRBD1	TRBV7-8	14	TRBJ2-7	NA	TGTGCCAGCAGCTTATGGGACAGCTCCTACGAGCAGTACTTC	CASSLWDSSYEQYF
NA	TRBV5-5	11	TRBJ2-7	NA	TGTGCCAGCAGCTTGGAACGGACTCAGTACTTC	CASSLERTQYF
NA	TRBV6-1	15	TRBJ2-3	NA	TGTGCCAGCAAAAGACTAGTAGTCGGCACAGATACGCAGTATTTT	CASKRLVVGTDTQYF
TRBD2	TRBV11-2	17	TRBJ2-5	NA	TGTGCCAGCAGCCGTAGATCACTAGCGGGAGTCAGGCAGACCCAGTACTTC	CASSRRSLAGVRQTQYF
NA	TRBV9	18	TRBJ2-2	NA	TGTGCCAGCAGCGTAGGAGGGGTATGGGGGGCGAACACCGGGGAGCTGTTTTTT	CASSVGGVWGANTGELFF
TRBD2	TRBV2	16	TRBJ2-3	NA	TGTGCCAGCAAGGTTCCGGCTAGCGGAAGCACAGATACGCAGTATTTT	CASKVPASGSTDTQYF
TRBD1	TRBV7-9	13	TRBJ1-4	NA	TGTGCCACTACACCGGGACAGCGAAAAAAACTGTTTTTT	CATTPGQRKKLFF
NA	TRBV6-1	15	TRBJ1-2	NA	TGTGCCAGCACCCTAGTCTTCTTAGCTAACTATGGCTACACCTTC	CASTLVFLANYGYTF
NA	TRBV19	13	TRBJ1-1	NA	TGTGCCAGTAGTCCCCGTATTGAGAGTGAAGCTTTCTTT	CASSPRIESEAFF